The TCR beta chain under discussion was sequenced for a study of T cell responses to AZD1222 COVID-19 vaccine. Points from the study as a whole: After two AZD1222 doses, spike-specific TCR breadth and depth rose versus day 0.

The protocol was immunoSEQ multiplex PCR, while the TCRdb copy is restricted to in-frame clones and leaves out a portion. Among fewer than 45,000 clones listed, approximately 91% were seen once. With 2 bases removed from V and 5 bases from J, the gap between germline ends came to 13 bases. The CDR3 spans 15 residues. Germline values: CDR1 MNHNS, CDR2 SASEGT. Remarks on this clone: Its antigen remains unidentified.

J is TRBJ2-1 and V is TRBV6-1; D gene unclear. This clonotype was sampled from an adult in good health. Material: peripheral blood, obtained on day 0 of AZD1222 vaccination. The CDR3 coding sequence is TGTGCCAGCAGTGAATTTGGGCAGGACCACAATGAGCAGTTCTTC. It translates to CASSEFGQDHNEQFF.